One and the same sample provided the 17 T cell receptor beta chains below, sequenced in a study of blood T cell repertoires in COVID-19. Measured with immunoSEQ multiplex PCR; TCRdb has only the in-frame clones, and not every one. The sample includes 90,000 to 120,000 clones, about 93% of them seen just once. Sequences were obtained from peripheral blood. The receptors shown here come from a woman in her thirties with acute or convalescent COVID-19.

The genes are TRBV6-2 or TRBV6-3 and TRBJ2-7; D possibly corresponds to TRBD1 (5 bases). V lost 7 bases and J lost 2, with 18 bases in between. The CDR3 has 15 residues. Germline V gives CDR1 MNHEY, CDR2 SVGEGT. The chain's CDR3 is CASTPVSRDAYEQYF. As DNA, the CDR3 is TGTGCCAGCACCCCTGTCAGCAGGGATGCCTACGAGCAGTACTTC.

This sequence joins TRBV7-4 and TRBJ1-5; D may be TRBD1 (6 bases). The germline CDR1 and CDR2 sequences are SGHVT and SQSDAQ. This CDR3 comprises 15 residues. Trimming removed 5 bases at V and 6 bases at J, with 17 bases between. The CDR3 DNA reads TGTGCCAGCAGCCCCGCCCGGGGGGCTTGTCAGCCCCAGCATTTT. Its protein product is CASSPARGACQPQHF.

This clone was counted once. CDR3 sequence reads: CASSIGSPNEQFF. As DNA, the CDR3 is TGTGCCAGTAGTATTGGTAGCCCCAATGAGCAGTTCTTC. The chain recombines TRBV19 with TRBJ2-1; D is uncertain. The CDR3 has 13 residues. The germline CDR1 and CDR2 sequences are LNHDA and SQIVND (reference sequence). V lost 3 bases to trimming and J lost 6 bases, with 9 bases between them.

CDR3 loop: CASSIARATNTEAFF. CDR3 nucleotide sequence: TGTGCCAGTAGTATAGCCAGGGCAACGAACACTGAAGCTTTCTTT. The chain employs TRBV19 and TRBJ1-1; D is perhaps TRBD1 (5 bases). The CDR3 sequence is 15 residues long. The germline V gene encodes CDR1 LNHDA and CDR2 SQIVND (reference sequence). V gave up 1 base and J gave up 1 base, with 10 bases separating them.

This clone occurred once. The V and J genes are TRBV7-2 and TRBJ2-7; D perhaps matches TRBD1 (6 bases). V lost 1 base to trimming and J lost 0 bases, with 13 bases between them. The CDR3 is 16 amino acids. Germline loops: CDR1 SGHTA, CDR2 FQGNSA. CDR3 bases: TGTGCCAGCAGCTTAGTAGGGGACACGAGCTCCTACGAGCAGTACTTC. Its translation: CASSLVGDTSSYEQYF.

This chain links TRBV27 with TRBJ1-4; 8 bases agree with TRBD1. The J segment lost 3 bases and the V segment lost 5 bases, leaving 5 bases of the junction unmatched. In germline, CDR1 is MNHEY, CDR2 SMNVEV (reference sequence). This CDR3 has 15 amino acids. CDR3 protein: CASSRTGSPNEKLFF. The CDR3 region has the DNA TGTGCCAGCAGTCGGACAGGGTCGCCTAATGAAAAACTGTTTTTT.

This chain's CDR3 is CASRKLAAYNEQFF. As DNA, the CDR3 is TGTGCCAGTAGGAAGCTAGCGGCCTACAATGAGCAGTTCTTC. The rearrangement links TRBV6-5 to TRBJ2-1; TRBD2 aligns across 7 bases. CDR3 size: 14 residues. The germline CDR1 and CDR2 sequences are MNHEY and SVGAGI. The junction had 7 bases not matched to a gene; V was cut back by 9 bases and J by 2 bases.

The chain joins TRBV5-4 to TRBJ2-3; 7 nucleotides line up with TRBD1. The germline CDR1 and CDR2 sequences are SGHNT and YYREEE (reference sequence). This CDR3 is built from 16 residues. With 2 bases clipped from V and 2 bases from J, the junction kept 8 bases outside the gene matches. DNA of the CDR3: TGTGCCAGCAGCTTAACAGGGGCCCCGTACACAGATACGCAGTATTTT. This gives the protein CASSLTGAPYTDTQYF.

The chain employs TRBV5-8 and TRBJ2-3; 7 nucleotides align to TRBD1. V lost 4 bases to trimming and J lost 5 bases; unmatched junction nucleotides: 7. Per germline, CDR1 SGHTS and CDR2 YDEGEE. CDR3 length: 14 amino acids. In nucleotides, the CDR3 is TGTGCCAGCAGCCTCACAGGGGATATAGATACGCAGTATTTT. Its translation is CASSLTGDIDTQYF.

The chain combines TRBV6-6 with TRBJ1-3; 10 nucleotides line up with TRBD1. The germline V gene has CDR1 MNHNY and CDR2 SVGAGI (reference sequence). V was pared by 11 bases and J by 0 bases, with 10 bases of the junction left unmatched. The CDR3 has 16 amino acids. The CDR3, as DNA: TGTGCCGGAGGACCGGGACAGGGGCTCTCTGGAAACACCATATATTTT. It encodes CAGGPGQGLSGNTIYF.

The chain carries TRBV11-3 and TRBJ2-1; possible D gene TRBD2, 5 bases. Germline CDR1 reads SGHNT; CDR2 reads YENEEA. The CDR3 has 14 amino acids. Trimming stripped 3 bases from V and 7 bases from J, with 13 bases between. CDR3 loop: CASSFGLLSNEQFF. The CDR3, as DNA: TGTGCCAGCAGCTTTGGACTTCTCTCAAATGAGCAGTTCTTC.

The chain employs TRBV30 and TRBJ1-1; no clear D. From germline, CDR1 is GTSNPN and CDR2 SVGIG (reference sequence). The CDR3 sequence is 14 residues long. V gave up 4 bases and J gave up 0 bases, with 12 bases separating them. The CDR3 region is CAWNLPPMNTEAFF. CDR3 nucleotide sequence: TGTGCCTGGAATCTACCTCCAATGAACACTGAAGCTTTCTTT.

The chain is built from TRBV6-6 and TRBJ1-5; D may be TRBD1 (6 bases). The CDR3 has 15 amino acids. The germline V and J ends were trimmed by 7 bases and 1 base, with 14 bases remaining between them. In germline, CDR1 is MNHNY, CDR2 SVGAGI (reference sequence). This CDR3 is CASTIPGASNQPQHF. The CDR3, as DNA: TGTGCCAGCACTATCCCAGGGGCCAGCAATCAGCCCCAGCATTTT.

This chain's CDR3 is CASSRDSLYGYTF. The DNA for the CDR3 is TGTGCCAGCAGTCGTGACAGCCTCTATGGCTACACCTTC. V gene TRBV12-3 or TRBV12-4 combines with J gene TRBJ1-2, with a possible D match to TRBD1 (5 bases). This CDR3 has 13 residues. V lost 5 bases, J lost 4 bases, and 11 bases lay in between.

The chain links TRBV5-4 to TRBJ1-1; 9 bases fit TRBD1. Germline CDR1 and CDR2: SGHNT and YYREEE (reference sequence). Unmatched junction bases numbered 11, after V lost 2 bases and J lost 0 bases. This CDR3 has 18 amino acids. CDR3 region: CASSFDNRGPLMNTEAFF. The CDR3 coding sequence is TGTGCCAGCAGCTTCGATAACAGGGGGCCCTTGATGAACACTGAAGCTTTCTTT.

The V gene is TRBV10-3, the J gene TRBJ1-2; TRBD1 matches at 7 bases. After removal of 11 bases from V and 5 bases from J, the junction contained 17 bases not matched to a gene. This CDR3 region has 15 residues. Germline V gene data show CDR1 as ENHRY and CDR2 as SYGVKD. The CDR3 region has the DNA TGTGCCGCCCACAATAGTGACAGGGAATCTTATGGCTACACCTTC. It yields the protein CAAHNSDRESYGYTF.

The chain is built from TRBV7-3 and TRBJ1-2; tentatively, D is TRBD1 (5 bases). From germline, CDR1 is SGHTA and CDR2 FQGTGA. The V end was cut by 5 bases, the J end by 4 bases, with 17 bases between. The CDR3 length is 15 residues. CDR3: CASSQGQTARYGYTF. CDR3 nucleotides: TGTGCCAGCAGCCAGGGCCAAACGGCGCGCTATGGCTACACCTTC.